Listed here are 15 T cell receptor beta chains from one sample, sequenced in a study of human versus mouse CDR3 diversity and MHC coevolution. Sequencing used immunoSEQ multiplex PCR; TCRdb keeps in-frame clones, though not all of them. The top ten clones hold 15% to 20% of a sample with 50,000 to 70,000 clones, approximately 94% of them seen once. Specimen: naive CD4+ T cells from blood. Subset here: CD45RO-negative CD62L-positive naive CD4 T cells. These receptor sequences come from a person between 55 and 69 years old in good health.

V gene TRBV19 combines with J gene TRBJ2-3; a weak D match, TRBD1 (6 bases). CDR3 size: 15 residues. V lost 4 bases and J lost 0, with 11 bases in between. The germline CDR1 and CDR2 sequences are LNHDA and SQIVND (reference sequence). CDR3 in amino acids: CASSSRGSSTDTQYF. The CDR3 coding sequence is TGTGCCAGTAGTAGTAGGGGGTCTAGCACAGATACGCAGTATTTT.

The V and J genes are TRBV19 and TRBJ2-5; unclear D gene. Between the trimmed V and J ends, which lost 2 bases and 1 base, there was a span of 5 bases. Per the germline V gene, CDR1 is LNHDA and CDR2 is SQIVND (reference sequence). This CDR3 region has 13 residues. The CDR3 coding sequence is TGTGCCAGTAGTATAAACAGCCAAGAGACCCAGTACTTC. Translation gives CASSINSQETQYF.

The chain joins TRBV27 to TRBJ2-2, with 7 bases that match TRBD1. Germline V lookup: CDR1 MNHEY, CDR2 SMNVEV (reference sequence). This CDR3 contains 18 residues. V trimming: 4 bases; J trimming: 7 bases; junction bases outside the gene matches: 18. DNA of the CDR3: TGTGCCAGCAGTTCGAACAGGGGAGCCATTGGTGTGGTCGGGGAGCTGTTTTTT. This gives the protein CASSSNRGAIGVVGELFF.

This chain joins TRBV10-2 and TRBJ1-1, with unresolved D. V lost 4 bases to trimming and J lost 1 base, with 13 bases between them. In germline, CDR1 is WSHSY, CDR2 SAAADI. The CDR3 has 15 residues. CDR3 sequence: CASSGARRGNTEAFF. In DNA form, the CDR3 reads TGCGCCAGCAGTGGTGCCCGGCGAGGGAACACTGAAGCTTTCTTT.

V is TRBV9 and J is TRBJ2-1; 8 positions match TRBD1. Germline CDR1 reads SGDLS; CDR2 reads YYNGEE. Germline trimming cut 7 bases from V and 5 bases from J; bases unmatched to any gene: 5. The CDR3 contains 13 residues. The CDR3 is CASGQGGDNEQFF. CDR3 coding DNA: TGTGCCAGCGGACAGGGTGGTGACAATGAGCAGTTCTTC. Complete variable domain (other parts from reference TRBV9 and TRBJ2-1): DSGVTQTPKHLITATGQRVTLRCSPRSGDLSVYWYQQSLDQGLQFLIQYYNGEERAKGNILERFSAQQFPDLHSELNLSSLELGDSALYFCASGQGGDNEQFFGPGTRLTVL.

This chain links TRBV5-1 with TRBJ2-2; 8 nucleotides align to TRBD1. V shed 0 bases, J shed 6 bases, and the junction held 1 base outside the gene matches. The germline V gene has CDR1 SGHRS and CDR2 YFSETQ. This CDR3 spans 14 amino acids. For the CDR3, the DNA is TGCGCCAGCAGCTTGGGGACAGGGCCCGGGGAGCTGTTTTTT. Residues: CASSLGTGPGELFF.

The rearrangement links TRBV7-9 to TRBJ2-7; D ambiguous. The germline CDR1 and CDR2 sequences are SEHNR and FQNEAQ (reference sequence). V dropped 4 bases and J dropped 2 bases, with 3 bases sitting between them. The CDR3 has 11 amino acids. The CDR3 DNA is TGTGCCAGCAGCTCTGCCTACGAGCAGTACTTC. This codes for CASSSAYEQYF.

Here the CDR3 reads CASKGGRNTEAFF. CDR3 coding DNA: TGCGCCAGCAAAGGAGGGCGAAACACTGAAGCTTTCTTT. The V call is TRBV10-1, the J call TRBJ1-1; unclear D gene. V lost 7 bases, J lost 2 bases, and 11 bases lay in between. This CDR3 has 13 amino acids. The V gene's germline CDR1 is WNHNN and CDR2 SYGVQD (reference sequence).

This chain's CDR3 is CASSYTGADTQYF. Here the CDR3 DNA reads TGTGCCAGCAGTTATACAGGAGCAGATACGCAGTATTTT. V usage is TRBV25-1 and J usage is TRBJ2-3; D possibly corresponds to TRBD1 (5 bases). Trimming pared 5 bases from V and 4 bases from J, leaving 10 bases between. This CDR3 has 13 amino acids. The germline V gene encodes CDR1 MGHDK and CDR2 SYGVNS.

V is TRBV4-2 and J is TRBJ2-1, with D tentatively TRBD2 (6 bases). The length of the CDR3 is 16 residues. The germline gives CDR1 LGHNA, CDR2 YNFKEQ. V lost 2 bases to trimming and J lost 4 bases, with 15 bases between them. CDR3 nucleotide sequence: TGTGCCAGCAGCCAAAGGGTGTCTAGCGATTACAATGAGCAGTTCTTC. It yields the protein CASSQRVSSDYNEQFF.

The V and J genes are TRBV2 and TRBJ2-2; TRBD1 might be the D (5 bases). Germline lookup yields CDR1 SNHLY and CDR2 FYNNEI. The CDR3 consists of 13 residues. V was pared by 7 bases and J by 4 bases, with 10 bases between. The DNA for the CDR3 is TGTGCCAGCAATTCTGGGGCCACCGGGGAGCTGTTTTTT. Translation gives CASNSGATGELFF.

The V gene is TRBV7-2, the J gene TRBJ2-1, with 7 bases aligning to TRBD1. The CDR3 totals 14 residues. Per the germline V gene, CDR1 is SGHTA and CDR2 is FQGNSA. V dropped 6 bases and J dropped 3; count of bases not matched to a gene: 5. CDR3 DNA sequence: TGTGCCAGCAGGCCCGGGACAGTCTACAATGAGCAGTTCTTC. This encodes CASRPGTVYNEQFF.

This clone was picked up one time. The chain employs TRBV7-6 and TRBJ2-1; TRBD1 matches at 9 bases. The CDR3 length is 15 residues. V shed 5 bases, J shed 3 bases, and the junction held 5 bases outside the gene matches. Per germline, CDR1 SGHVS and CDR2 FNYEAQ. The CDR3 spells CASSPGQGIYNEQFF. CDR3 nucleotides: TGTGCCAGCAGCCCCGGACAGGGGATCTACAATGAGCAGTTCTTC. Complete variable domain (other parts from reference TRBV7-6 and TRBJ2-1): GAGVSQSPRYKVTKRGQDVALRCDPISGHVSLYWYRQALGQGPEFLTYFNYEAQQDKSGLPNDRFSAERPEGSISTLTIQRTEQRDSAMYRCASSPGQGIYNEQFFGPGTRLTVL.

This clone was counted once. The chain's CDR3 is CASSATSGSRNEQFF. The CDR3, as DNA: TGTGCCAGCAGCGCCACTAGCGGGAGTAGGAATGAGCAGTTCTTC. The genes are TRBV9 and TRBJ2-1; 11 bases match TRBD2. V trimming: 3 bases; J trimming: 7 bases; junction bases outside the gene matches: 6. This CDR3 is built from 15 residues. In germline, CDR1 is SGDLS, CDR2 YYNGEE.

This clone was seen a handful of times. V usage is TRBV14 and J usage is TRBJ1-1; D remains unclear. V was pared by 4 bases and J by 7 bases, with 13 bases between. The CDR3 contains 13 residues. The germline V gene encodes CDR1 SGHDN and CDR2 FVKESK. The CDR3 region has the DNA TGTGCCAGCAGCCTCCGAGGGTACGGTGAAGCTTTCTTT. Protein product: CASSLRGYGEAFF. Full variable domain (remainder filled in from reference TRBV14 and TRBJ1-1): EAGVTQFPSHSVIEKGQTVTLRCDPISGHDNLYWYRRVMGKEIKFLLHFVKESKQDESGMPNNRFLAERTGGTYSTLKVQPAELEDSGVYFCASSLRGYGEAFFGQGTRLTVV.